Below, 15 T cell receptor beta chains from the same sample are listed, as sequenced in a study of blood T cell repertoires in COVID-19 (dated by TCRdb to 2019 to 2021). Receptors were amplified or captured by the immunoSEQ multiplex PCR assay. This is the immuneACCESS table as TCRdb keeps it, with only in-frame sequences that have V and J called. A part of the clones is gone; compared with another copy, unresolved V genes explain less than half, and the rest is unexplained. Here the sample has approximately 70,000 clones; around 93% occur a single time. Of the sample, around 4.7% is held by the ten largest clones. Material for sequencing was peripheral blood. The receptors stem from an older woman with active COVID-19.

The chain joins TRBV4-1 to TRBJ1-1, with 7 bases matching TRBD1. Per germline, CDR1 MGHRA and CDR2 YSYEKL. With 0 bases clipped from V and 4 bases from J, the junction kept 5 bases outside the gene matches. The CDR3 consists of 15 residues. CDR3 sequence: CASSQEQRGLTEAFF. DNA of the CDR3: TGCGCCAGCAGCCAAGAACAAAGGGGGCTCACTGAAGCTTTCTTT.

V gene TRBV28 combines with J gene TRBJ2-3; TRBD1 agrees at 9 bases. This CDR3 has 15 residues. Losses at the gene ends were 5 bases for V and 3 bases for J; bases not matched to a gene: 6. Per germline, CDR1 MDHEN and CDR2 SYDVKM. The CDR3 is CASSPPGQGTDTQYF. The CDR3 DNA reads TGTGCCAGCAGTCCGCCGGGACAGGGAACAGATACGCAGTATTTT.

The chain couples TRBV6-5 to TRBJ2-7; 8 bases align to TRBD1. With 7 bases clipped from V and 6 bases from J, the junction kept 8 bases outside the gene matches. This CDR3 contains 13 residues. Germline assignment: CDR1 MNHEY and CDR2 SVGAGI. The CDR3 DNA follows: TGTGCCAGCAAGGAGACAGGGGCCGGCGAGCAGTACTTC. Its translation: CASKETGAGEQYF.

The V gene is TRBV18, the J gene TRBJ1-1, with a tentative D call TRBD1 (6 bases). V was shortened by 4 bases and J by 3 bases, with 9 bases between the two germline ends. Per germline, CDR1 KGHSH and CDR2 LQKENI. CDR3 size: 13 residues. The DNA for the CDR3 is TGTGCCAGCTCACAGGGGGTTGACACTGAAGCTTTCTTT. This gives the protein CASSQGVDTEAFF.

V and J are TRBV7-9 and TRBJ1-2; D not certain. Germline V lookup: CDR1 SEHNR, CDR2 FQNEAQ (reference sequence). Deletions cut 1 base from V and 5 bases from J, with 11 bases between. The CDR3 totals 14 residues. The CDR3 spells CASSLVDQVYGYTF. CDR3 nucleotides: TGTGCCAGCAGCTTAGTAGATCAGGTTTATGGCTACACCTTC.

Details on this clone: In the same sample, other DNA sequences code for this CDR3. J is TRBJ2-2 and V is TRBV5-1; 8 positions match TRBD1. The V gene's germline CDR1 is SGHRS and CDR2 YFSETQ. J was trimmed by 3 bases and V by 2 bases; bases with no gene match: 3. This CDR3 comprises 15 residues. The CDR3 region is CASSFTGGYTGELFF. DNA of the CDR3: TGCGCCAGCAGCTTCACAGGGGGATACACCGGGGAGCTGTTTTTT.

This rearrangement joins TRBV1 to TRBJ2-7; the DNA was not used to check the table's D call, TRBD2. TRBV1 is reported as a pseudogene. The CDR3 length is 14 residues. The DNA for the CDR3 is TGCACCAGCAGCCCGCGGACTAGCGGGGTGGAGCAGTACTTC. It encodes CTSSPRTSGVEQYF.

The chain has TRBV5-4 and TRBJ2-4; TRBD1 aligns across 9 bases. The CDR3 covers 15 residues. Germline assignment: CDR1 SGHNT and CDR2 YYREEE (reference sequence). V was clipped by 4 bases and J by 6 bases; unmatched bases: 8. CDR3 coding DNA: TGTGCCAGCAGCCGTGAGGGGACAGGGATAAACATTCAGTACTTC. It is translated as CASSREGTGINIQYF.

This rearrangement joins TRBV11-2 to TRBJ2-7, with TRBD2 matching 9 bases. The CDR3 loop spans 15 amino acids. V trimming: 1 base; J trimming: 8 bases; junction bases outside the gene matches: 9. Germline values: CDR1 SGHAT, CDR2 FQNNGV. CDR3 loop: CASSLVAGGPDKQYF. The DNA of the CDR3 is TGTGCCAGCAGCTTAGTGGCGGGAGGGCCTGACAAGCAGTACTTC.

The rearrangement uses TRBV7-2 and TRBJ2-7; D is possibly TRBD1 (6 bases). The ends were cut back, 2 bases at V and 5 bases at J, with 7 bases in the middle. Germline CDR1 reads SGHTA; CDR2 reads FQGNSA. The CDR3 length is 12 residues. CDR3 in amino acids: CASSLNRDEQYF. The CDR3 DNA reads TGTGCCAGCAGCTTAAACAGGGACGAGCAGTACTTC.

The rearrangement joins TRBV29-1 to TRBJ2-5; no clear D. The germline V gene encodes CDR1 SQVTM and CDR2 ANQGSEA. Trimming took off 3 bases at V and 5 bases at J, with 19 bases between the two ends. CDR3 size: 15 residues. CDR3 sequence: CSVDVFSRFGETQYF. CDR3 nucleotides: TGCAGCGTTGACGTCTTTTCAAGATTCGGGGAGACCCAGTACTTC.

The V call is TRBV18, the J call TRBJ1-6, with 9 bases that match TRBD1. This CDR3 comprises 14 residues. Germline V lookup: CDR1 KGHSH, CDR2 LQKENI. Trimming removed 2 bases from V and 10 bases from J; junction bases left unmatched: 3. DNA of the CDR3: TGTGCCAGCTCACCAGGGACAGGGAAATCACCCCTCCACTTT. As protein: CASSPGTGKSPLHF.

This chain uses TRBV4-1 with TRBJ2-7; D uncertain. V lost 1 base to trimming and J lost 6 bases, with 10 bases between them. Germline V gives CDR1 MGHRA, CDR2 YSYEKL. The CDR3 length is 13 residues. DNA of the CDR3: TGCGCCAGCAGCCAAGGTAGTTGGTCCGAGCAGTACTTC. Translated, it gives CASSQGSWSEQYF.

The chain joins TRBV28 to TRBJ1-1; no clear D. This CDR3 is built from 15 residues. Trimming shortened V by 5 bases and J by 5 bases, and 18 bases separated the two germline ends. The germline V gene encodes CDR1 MDHEN and CDR2 SYDVKM. The CDR3 protein is CASSRRGGRGTEAFF. The CDR3 DNA sequence: TGTGCCAGCAGTCGCCGAGGAGGGCGAGGGACTGAAGCTTTCTTT. Supplemented by reference TRBV28 and TRBJ1-1, the full variable domain reads DVKVTQSSRYLVKRTGEKVFLECVQDMDHENMFWYRQDPGLGLRLIYFSYDVKMKEKGDIPEGYSVSREKKERFSLILESASTNQTSMYLCASSRRGGRGTEAFFGQGTRLTVV.

The chain uses TRBV7-9 and TRBJ2-6, with D maybe TRBD1 (5 bases). Trimming stripped 5 bases from V and 4 bases from J, with 15 bases between. CDR1 is SEHNR, CDR2 FQNEAQ, per germline (reference sequence). The CDR3 has 16 amino acids. The CDR3 region has the DNA TGTGCCAGCAGCCCTGAAGGGGTGAGAGGGGCCAACGTCCTGACTTTC. Encoded protein: CASSPEGVRGANVLTF.